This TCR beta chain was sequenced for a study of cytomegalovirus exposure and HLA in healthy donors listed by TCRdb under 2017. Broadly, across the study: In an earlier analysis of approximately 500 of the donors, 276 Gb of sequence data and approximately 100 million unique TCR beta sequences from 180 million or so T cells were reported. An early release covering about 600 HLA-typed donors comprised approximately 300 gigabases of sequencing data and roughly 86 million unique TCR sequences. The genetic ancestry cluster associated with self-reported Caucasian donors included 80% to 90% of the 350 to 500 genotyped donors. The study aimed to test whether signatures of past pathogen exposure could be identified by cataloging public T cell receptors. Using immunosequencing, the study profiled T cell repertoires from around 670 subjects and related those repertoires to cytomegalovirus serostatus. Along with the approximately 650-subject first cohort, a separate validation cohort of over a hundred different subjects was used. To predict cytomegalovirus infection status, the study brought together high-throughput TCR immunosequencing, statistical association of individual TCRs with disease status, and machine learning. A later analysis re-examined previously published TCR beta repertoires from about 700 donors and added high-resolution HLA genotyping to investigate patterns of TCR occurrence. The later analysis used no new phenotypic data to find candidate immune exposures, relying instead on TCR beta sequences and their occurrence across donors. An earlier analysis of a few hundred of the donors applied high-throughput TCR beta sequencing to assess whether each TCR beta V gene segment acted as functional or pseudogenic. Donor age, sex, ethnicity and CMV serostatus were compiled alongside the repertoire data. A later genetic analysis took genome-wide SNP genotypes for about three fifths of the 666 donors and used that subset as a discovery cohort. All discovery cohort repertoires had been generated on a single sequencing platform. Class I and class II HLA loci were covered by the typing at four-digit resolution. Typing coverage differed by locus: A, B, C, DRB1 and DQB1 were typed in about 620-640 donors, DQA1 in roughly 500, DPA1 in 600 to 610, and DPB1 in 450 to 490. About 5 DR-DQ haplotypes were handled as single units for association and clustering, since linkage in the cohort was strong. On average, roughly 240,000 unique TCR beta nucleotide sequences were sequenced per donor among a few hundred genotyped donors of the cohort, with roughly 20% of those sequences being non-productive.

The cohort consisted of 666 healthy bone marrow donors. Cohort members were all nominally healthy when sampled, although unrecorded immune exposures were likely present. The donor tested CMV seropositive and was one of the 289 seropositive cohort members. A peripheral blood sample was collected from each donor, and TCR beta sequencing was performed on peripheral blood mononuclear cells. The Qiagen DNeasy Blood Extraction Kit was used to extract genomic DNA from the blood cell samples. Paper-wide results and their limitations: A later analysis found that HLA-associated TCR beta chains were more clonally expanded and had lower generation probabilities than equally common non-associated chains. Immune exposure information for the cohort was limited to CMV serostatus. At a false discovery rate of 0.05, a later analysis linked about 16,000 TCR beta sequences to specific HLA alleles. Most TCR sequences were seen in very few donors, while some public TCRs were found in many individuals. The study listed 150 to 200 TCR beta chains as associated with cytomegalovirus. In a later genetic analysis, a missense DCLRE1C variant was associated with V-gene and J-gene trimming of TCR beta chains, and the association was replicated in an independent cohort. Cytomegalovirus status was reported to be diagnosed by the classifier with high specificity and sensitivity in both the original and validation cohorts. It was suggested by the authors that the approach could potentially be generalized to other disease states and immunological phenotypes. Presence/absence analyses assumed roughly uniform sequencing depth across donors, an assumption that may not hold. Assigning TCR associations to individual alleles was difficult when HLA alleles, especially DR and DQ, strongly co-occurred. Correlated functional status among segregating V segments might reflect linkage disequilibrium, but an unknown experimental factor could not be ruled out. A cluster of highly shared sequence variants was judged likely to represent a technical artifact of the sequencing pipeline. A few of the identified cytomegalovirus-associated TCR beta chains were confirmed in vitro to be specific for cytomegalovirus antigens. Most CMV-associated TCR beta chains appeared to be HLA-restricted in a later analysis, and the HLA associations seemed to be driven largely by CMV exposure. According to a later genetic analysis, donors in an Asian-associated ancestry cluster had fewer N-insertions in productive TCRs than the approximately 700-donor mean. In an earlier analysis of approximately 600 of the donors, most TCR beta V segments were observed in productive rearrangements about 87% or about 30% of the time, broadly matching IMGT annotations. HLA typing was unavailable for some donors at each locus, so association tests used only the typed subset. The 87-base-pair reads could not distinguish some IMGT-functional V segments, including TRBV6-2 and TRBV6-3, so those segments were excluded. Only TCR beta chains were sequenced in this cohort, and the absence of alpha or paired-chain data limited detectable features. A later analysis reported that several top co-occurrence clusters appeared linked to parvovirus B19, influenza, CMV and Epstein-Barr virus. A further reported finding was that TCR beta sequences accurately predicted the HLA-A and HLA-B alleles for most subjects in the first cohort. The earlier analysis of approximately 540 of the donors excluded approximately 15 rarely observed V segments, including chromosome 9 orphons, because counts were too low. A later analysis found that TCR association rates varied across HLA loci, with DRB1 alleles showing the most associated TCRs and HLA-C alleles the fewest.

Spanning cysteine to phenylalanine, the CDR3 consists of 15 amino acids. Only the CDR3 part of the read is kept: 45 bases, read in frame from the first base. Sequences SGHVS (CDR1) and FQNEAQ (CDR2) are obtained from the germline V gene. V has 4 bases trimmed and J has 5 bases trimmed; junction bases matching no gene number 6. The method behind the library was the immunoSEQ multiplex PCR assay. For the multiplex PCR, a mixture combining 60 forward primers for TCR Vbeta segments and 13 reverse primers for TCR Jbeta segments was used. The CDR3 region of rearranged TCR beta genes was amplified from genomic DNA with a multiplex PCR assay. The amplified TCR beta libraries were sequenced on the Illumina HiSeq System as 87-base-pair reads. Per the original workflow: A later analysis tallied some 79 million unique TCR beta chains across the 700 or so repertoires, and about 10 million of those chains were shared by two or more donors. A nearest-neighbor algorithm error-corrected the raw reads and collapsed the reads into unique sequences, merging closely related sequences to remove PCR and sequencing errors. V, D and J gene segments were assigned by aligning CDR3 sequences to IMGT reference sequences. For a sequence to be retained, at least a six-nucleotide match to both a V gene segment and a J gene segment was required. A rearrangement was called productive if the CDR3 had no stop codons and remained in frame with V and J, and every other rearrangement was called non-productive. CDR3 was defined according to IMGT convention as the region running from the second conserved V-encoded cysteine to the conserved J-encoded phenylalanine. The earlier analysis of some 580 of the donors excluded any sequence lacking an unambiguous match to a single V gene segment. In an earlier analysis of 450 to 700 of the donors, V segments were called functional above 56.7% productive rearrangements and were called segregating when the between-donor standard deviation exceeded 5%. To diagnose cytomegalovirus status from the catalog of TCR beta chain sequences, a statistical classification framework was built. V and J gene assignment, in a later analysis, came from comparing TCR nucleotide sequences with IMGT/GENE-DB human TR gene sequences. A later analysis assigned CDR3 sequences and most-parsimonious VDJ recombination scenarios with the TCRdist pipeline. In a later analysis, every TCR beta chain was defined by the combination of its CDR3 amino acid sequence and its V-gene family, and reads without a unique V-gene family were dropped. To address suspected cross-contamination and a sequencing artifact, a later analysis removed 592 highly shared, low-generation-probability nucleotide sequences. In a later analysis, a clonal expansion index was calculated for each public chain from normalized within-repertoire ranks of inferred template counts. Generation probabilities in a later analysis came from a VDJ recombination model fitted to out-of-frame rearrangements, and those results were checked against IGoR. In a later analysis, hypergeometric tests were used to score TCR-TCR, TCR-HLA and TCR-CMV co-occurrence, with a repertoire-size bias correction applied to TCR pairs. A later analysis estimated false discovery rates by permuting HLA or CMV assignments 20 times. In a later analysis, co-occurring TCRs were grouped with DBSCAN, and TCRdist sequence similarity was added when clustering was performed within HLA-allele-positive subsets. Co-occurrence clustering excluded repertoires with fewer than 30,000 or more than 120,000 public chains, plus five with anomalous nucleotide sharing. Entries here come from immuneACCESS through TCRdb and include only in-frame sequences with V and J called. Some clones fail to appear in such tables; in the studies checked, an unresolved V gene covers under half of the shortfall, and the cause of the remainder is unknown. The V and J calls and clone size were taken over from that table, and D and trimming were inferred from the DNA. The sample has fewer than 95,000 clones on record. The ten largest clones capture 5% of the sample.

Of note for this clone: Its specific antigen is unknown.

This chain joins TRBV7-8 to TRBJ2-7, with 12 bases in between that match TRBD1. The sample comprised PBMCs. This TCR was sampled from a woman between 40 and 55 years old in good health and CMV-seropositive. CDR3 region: CASSSSGTGGDEQYF. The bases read TGTGCCAGCAGCTCGTCCGGGACAGGGGGCGACGAGCAGTACTTC.